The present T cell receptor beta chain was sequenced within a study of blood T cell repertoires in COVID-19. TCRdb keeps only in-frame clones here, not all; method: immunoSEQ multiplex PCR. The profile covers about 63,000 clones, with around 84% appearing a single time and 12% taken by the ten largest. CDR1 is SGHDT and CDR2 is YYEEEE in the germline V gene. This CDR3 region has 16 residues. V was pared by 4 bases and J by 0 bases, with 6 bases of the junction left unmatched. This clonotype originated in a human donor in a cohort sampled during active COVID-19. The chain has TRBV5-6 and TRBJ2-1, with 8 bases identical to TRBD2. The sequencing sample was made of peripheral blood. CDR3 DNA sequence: TGTGCCAGCAGCCGGATAGCGGGACGCTCCTACAATGAGCAGTTCTTC. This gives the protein CASSRIAGRSYNEQFF.